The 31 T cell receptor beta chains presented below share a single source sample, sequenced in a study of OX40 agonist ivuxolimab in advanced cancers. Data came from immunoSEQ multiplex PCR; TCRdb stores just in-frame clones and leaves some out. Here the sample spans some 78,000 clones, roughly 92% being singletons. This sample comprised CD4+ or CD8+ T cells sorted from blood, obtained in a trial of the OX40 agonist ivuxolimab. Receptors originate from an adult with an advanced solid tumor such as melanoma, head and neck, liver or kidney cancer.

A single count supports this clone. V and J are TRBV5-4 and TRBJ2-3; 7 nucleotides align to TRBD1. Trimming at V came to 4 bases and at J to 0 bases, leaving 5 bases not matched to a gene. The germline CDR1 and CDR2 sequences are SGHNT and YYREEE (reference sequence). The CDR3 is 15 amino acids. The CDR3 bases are TGTGCCAGCAGCCACCCGGGACAGAGCACAGATACGCAGTATTTT. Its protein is CASSHPGQSTDTQYF.

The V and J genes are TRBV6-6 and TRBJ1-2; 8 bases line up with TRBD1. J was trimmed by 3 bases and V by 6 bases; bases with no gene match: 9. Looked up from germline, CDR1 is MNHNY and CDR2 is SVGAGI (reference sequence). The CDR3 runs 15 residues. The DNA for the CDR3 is TGTGCCAGCAGCAGGGACAGGCGGCCCCACTATGGCTACACCTTC. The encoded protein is CASSRDRRPHYGYTF.

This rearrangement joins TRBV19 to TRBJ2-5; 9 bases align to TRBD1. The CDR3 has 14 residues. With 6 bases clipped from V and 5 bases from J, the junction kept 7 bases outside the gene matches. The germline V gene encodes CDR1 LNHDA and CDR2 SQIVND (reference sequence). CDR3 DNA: TGTGCCAGTAGGCCACAGGGGGCTCGGGAGACCCAGTACTTC. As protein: CASRPQGARETQYF.

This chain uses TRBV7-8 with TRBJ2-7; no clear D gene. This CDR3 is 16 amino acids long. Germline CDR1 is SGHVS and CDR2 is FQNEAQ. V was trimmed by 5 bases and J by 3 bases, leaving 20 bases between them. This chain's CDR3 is CASSPIIETRGYEQYF. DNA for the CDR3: TGTGCCAGCAGCCCGATTATAGAGACCAGAGGCTACGAGCAGTACTTC.

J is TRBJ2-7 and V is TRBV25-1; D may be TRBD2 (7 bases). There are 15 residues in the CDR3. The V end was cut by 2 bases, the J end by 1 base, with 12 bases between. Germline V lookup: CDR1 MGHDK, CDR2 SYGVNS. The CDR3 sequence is CASSERGGDSYEQYF. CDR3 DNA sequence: TGTGCCAGCAGTGAAAGAGGGGGGGATTCCTACGAGCAGTACTTC.

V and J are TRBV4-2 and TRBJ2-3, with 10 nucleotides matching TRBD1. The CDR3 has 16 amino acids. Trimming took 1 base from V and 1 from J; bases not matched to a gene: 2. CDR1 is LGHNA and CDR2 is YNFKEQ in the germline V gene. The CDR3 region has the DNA TGTGCCAGCAGCCAAGCGACAGGGGGCGGCACAGATACGCAGTATTTT. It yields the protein CASSQATGGGTDTQYF.

CDR3 bases: TGCGCCAGCAGCCCCAGGGTCGCCAGGGAGATGGGTTACAATGAGCAGTTCTTC. Protein sequence: CASSPRVAREMGYNEQFF. The chain joins TRBV5-1 to TRBJ2-1; either TRBD1 or TRBD2 may supply D (5 bases each). The CDR3 has 18 amino acids. The V end lost 4 bases, the J end lost 4 bases, and 24 bases lay between the germline ends. The V gene's germline CDR1 is SGHRS and CDR2 YFSETQ.

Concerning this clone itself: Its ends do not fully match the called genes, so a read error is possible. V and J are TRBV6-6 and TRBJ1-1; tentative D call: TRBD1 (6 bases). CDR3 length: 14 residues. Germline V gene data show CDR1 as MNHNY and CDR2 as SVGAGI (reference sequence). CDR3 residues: CASNYREDGVTSFF. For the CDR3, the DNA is TGTGCCAGCAATTACAGGGAGGATGGGGTTACGTCTTTCTTT.

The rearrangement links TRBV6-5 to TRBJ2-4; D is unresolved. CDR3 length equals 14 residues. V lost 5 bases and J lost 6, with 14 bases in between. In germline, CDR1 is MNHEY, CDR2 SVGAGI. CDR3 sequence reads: CASSRLGPGNIQYF. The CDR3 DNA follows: TGTGCCAGCAGTCGACTCGGCCCGGGAAACATTCAGTACTTC.

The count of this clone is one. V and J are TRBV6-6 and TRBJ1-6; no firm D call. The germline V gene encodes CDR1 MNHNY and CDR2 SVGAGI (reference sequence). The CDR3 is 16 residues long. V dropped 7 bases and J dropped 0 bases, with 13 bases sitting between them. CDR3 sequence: CASTLKSLSYNSPLHF. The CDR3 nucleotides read TGTGCCAGCACCCTCAAGTCCCTCTCCTATAATTCACCCCTCCACTTT.

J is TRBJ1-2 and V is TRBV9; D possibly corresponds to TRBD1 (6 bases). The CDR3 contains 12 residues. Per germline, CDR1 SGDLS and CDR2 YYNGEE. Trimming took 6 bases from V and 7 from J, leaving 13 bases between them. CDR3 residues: CASTRGGAGYTF. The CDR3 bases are TGTGCCAGCACTCGAGGGGGGGCTGGCTACACCTTC. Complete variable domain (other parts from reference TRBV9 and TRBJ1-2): DSGVTQTPKHLITATGQRVTLRCSPRSGDLSVYWYQQSLDQGLQFLIQYYNGEERAKGNILERFSAQQFPDLHSELNLSSLELGDSALYFCASTRGGAGYTFGSGTRLTVV.

As DNA, the CDR3 is TGTGCCAGCAGCTTAGCGAGTAGGACTGAAGCTTTCTTT. It specifies CASSLASRTEAFF. The chain uses TRBV5-6 and TRBJ1-1; D is uncertain. The CDR3 runs 13 residues. Germline values: CDR1 SGHDT, CDR2 YYEEEE. V was shortened by 2 bases and J by 5 bases, with 10 bases between the two germline ends.

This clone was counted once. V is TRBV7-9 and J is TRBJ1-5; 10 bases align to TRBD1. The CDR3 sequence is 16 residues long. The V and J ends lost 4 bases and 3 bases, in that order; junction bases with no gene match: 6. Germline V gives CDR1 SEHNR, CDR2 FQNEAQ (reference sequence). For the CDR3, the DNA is TGTGCCAGCAGCTCCGGGACAGGGGAGGACAATCAGCCCCAGCATTTT. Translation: CASSSGTGEDNQPQHF.

The CDR3 nucleotides read TGTGCCAGCAGGGGGGACAGGGTGGACACTGAAGCTTTCTTT. Protein: CASRGDRVDTEAFF. This rearrangement joins TRBV2 to TRBJ1-1; 9 bases fit TRBD1. Trimming cost V 6 bases and J 3 bases; bases outside gene matches: 5. Germline V gene sequence: CDR1 SNHLY, CDR2 FYNNEI. The CDR3 length is 14 residues.

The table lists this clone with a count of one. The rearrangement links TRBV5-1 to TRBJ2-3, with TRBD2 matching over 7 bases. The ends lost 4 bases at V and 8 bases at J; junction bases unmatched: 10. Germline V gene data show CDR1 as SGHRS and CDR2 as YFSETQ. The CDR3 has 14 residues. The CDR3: CASSTGTTRGTQYF. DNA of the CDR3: TGCGCCAGCAGCACCGGGACTACCCGGGGTACGCAGTATTTT.

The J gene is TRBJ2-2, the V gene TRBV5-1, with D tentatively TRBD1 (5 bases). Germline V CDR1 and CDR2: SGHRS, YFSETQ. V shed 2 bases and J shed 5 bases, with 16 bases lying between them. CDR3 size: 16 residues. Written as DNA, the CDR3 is TGCGCCAGCAGCTTCACAGGTGGTTTGGGGACCGGGGAGCTGTTTTTT. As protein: CASSFTGGLGTGELFF.

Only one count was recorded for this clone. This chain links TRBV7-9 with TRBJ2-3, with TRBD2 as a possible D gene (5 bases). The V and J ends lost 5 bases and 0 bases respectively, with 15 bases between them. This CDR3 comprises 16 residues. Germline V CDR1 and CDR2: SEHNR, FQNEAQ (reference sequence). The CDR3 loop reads CASSPSPSSSTDTQYF. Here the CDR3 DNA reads TGTGCCAGCAGCCCTAGCCCTAGCTCTAGCACAGATACGCAGTATTTT.

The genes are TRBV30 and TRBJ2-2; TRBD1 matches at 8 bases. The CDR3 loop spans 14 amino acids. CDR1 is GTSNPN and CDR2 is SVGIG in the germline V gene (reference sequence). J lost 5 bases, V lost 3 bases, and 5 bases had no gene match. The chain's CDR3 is CAWRRTGKTGELFF. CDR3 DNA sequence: TGTGCCTGGAGGCGGACAGGGAAGACCGGGGAGCTGTTTTTT.

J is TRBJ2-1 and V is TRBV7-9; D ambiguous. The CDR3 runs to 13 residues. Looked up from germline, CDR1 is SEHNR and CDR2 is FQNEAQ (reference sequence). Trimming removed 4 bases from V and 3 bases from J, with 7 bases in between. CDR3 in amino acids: CASSSTSYNEQFF. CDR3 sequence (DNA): TGTGCCAGCAGCTCGACAAGCTACAATGAGCAGTTCTTC. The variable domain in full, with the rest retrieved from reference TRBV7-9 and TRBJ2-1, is DTGVSQNPRHKITKRGQNVTFRCDPISEHNRLYWYRQTLGQGPEFLTYFQNEAQLEKSRLLSDRFSAERPKGSFSTLEIQRTEQGDSAMYLCASSSTSYNEQFFGPGTRLTVL.

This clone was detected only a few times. The CDR3 reads CSVARRLGDAEAFF. CDR3 nucleotides: TGCAGCGTTGCCCGGAGATTGGGGGACGCTGAAGCTTTCTTT. V and J are TRBV29-1 and TRBJ1-1, with D maybe TRBD1 (5 bases). Trimming removed 4 bases at V and 6 bases at J, with 18 bases between. Germline loops: CDR1 SQVTM, CDR2 ANQGSEA. The CDR3 is 14 residues long.

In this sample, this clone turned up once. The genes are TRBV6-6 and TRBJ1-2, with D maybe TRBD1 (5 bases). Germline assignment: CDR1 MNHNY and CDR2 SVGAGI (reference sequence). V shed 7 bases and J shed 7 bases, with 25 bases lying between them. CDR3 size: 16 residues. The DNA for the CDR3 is TGTGCCAGCACCCCGGGGAGGGGAAGAGGTAGTTTTGGCTACACCTTC. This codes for CASTPGRGRGSFGYTF.

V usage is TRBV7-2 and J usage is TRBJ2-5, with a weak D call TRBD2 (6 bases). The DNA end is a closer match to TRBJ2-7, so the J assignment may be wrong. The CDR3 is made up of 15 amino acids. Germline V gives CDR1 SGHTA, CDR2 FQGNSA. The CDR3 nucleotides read TGTGCCAGCAGCTTAGCGGGGACTGGCTCCTACGAGCAGTACTTC. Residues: CASSLAGTGSYEQYF.

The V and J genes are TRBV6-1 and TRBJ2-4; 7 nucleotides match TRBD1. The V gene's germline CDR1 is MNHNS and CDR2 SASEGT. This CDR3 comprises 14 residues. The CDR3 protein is CADHRGVAKNIQYF. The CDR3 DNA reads TGTGCTGATCACAGGGGCGTAGCCAAAAACATTCAGTACTTC.

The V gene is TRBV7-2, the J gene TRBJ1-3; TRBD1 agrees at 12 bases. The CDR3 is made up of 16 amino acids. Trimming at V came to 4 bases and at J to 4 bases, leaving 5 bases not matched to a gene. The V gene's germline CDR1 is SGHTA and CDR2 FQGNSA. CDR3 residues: CASSSGQGAGGNTIYF. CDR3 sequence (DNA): TGTGCCAGCAGCTCGGGACAGGGGGCAGGCGGAAACACCATATATTTT.

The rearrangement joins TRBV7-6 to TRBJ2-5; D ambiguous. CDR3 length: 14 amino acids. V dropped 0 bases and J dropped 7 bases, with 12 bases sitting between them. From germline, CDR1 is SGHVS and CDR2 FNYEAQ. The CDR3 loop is CASSLAVNSGTQYF. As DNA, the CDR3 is TGTGCCAGCAGCTTAGCTGTGAACAGTGGGACCCAGTACTTC.

CDR3 sequence reads: CASSIGEGQGVVEQFF. Written as DNA, the CDR3 is TGTGCCAGTAGTATTGGGGAGGGACAGGGTGTCGTGGAGCAGTTCTTC. The V gene is TRBV19, the J gene TRBJ2-1, with 9 bases aligning to TRBD1. Looked up from germline, CDR1 is LNHDA and CDR2 is SQIVND (reference sequence). V lost 3 bases, J lost 10 bases, and 13 bases stayed unmatched. The CDR3 consists of 16 residues. The variable domain in full, completed from reference TRBV19 and TRBJ2-1, reads DGGITQSPKYLFRKEGQNVTLSCEQNLNHDAMYWYRQDPGQGLRLIYYSQIVNDFQKGDIAEGYSVSREKKESFPLTVTSAQKNPTAFYLCASSIGEGQGVVEQFFGPGTRLTVL.

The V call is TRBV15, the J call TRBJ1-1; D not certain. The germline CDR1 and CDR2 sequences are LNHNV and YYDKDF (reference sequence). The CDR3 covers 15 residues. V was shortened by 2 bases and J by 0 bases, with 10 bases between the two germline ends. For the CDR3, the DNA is TGTGCCACCAGCAGACCAGGCTCCATGAACACTGAAGCTTTCTTT. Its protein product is CATSRPGSMNTEAFF.

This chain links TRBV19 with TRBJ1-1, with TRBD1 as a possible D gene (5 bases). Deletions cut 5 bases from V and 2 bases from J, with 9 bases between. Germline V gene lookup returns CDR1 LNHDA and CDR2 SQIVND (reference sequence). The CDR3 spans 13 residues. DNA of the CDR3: TGTGCCAGTAGTTCGACAGTAAACACTGAAGCTTTCTTT. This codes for CASSSTVNTEAFF.

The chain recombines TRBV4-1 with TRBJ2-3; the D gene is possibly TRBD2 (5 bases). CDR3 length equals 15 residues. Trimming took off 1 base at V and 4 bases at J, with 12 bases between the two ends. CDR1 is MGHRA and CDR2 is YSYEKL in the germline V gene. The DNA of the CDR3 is TGCGCCAGCAGCCAAGTTGACGGGATGGCAGATACGCAGTATTTT. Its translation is CASSQVDGMADTQYF.

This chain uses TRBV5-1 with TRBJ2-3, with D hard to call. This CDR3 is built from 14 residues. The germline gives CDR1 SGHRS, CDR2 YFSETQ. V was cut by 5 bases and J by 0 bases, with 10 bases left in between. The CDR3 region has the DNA TGCGCCAGCAGTACTACGTCTAGCACAGATACGCAGTATTTT. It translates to CASSTTSSTDTQYF.

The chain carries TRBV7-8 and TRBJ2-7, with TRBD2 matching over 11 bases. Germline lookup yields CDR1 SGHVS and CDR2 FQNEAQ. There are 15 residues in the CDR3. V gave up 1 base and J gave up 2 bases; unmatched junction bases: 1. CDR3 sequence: CASSLGLAGPYEQYF. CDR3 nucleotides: TGTGCCAGCAGCTTAGGACTAGCGGGACCCTACGAGCAGTACTTC.